Included here is one T cell receptor (beta chain) sequence, with context. These data are taken from a study of PD-L1 blockade in urothelial cancer. Here immunoSEQ multiplex PCR was the method, and the copy in TCRdb shows in-frame clones only, minus some. The repertoire has about 90,000 clones, more than 85% of them found once; the top ten carry approximately 9%. CDR1 SGHDT and CDR2 YYEEEE come from the germline V gene. This CDR3 spans 18 amino acids. Trimming stripped 2 bases from V and 3 bases from J, with 20 bases between. Sequenced here: PBMCs, sampled around atezolizumab (anti-PD-L1) treatment. The receptor's source is a man aged 55 to 70 with urothelial cancer. The rearrangement uses TRBV5-6 and TRBJ1-4; the D is unclear. This CDR3 reads CASSFGGWLAESNEKLFF. The CDR3 DNA sequence: TGTGCCAGCAGCTTTGGAGGGTGGTTGGCAGAGTCTAATGAAAAACTGTTTTTT.